These 5 T cell receptor beta chains were all obtained from the same sample, sequenced in a study of blood T cell repertoires in COVID-19. Clones were read by immunoSEQ multiplex PCR, and TCRdb kept only the in-frame ones, dropping some. The sample shows under 450,000 clones, 88% of them seen only once. Sequenced: peripheral blood. The source is a woman aged 45-65 years with COVID-19, enrolled during active disease.

This chain uses TRBV30 with TRBJ1-1; D not resolved. Germline assignment: CDR1 GTSNPN and CDR2 SVGIG (reference sequence). The CDR3 is made up of 12 amino acids. V was cut by 1 base and J by 4 bases, with 7 bases left in between. The CDR3 is CAWSAESTEAFF. The DNA for the CDR3 is TGTGCCTGGAGTGCTGAGTCCACTGAAGCTTTCTTT.

The count of this clone is one. The chain couples TRBV2 to TRBJ1-1, with 7 bases matching TRBD1. CDR1 and CDR2 from the germline V gene are SNHLY and FYNNEI. V gave up 6 bases and J gave up 1 base; unmatched junction bases: 8. The CDR3 sequence is 15 residues long. The CDR3 here is CASRGTDNPNTEAFF. The CDR3 DNA is TGTGCCAGCAGAGGGACAGACAACCCGAACACTGAAGCTTTCTTT.

The chain recombines TRBV5-6 with TRBJ1-6; possible D gene TRBD1, 5 bases. The CDR3 sequence is 13 residues long. The V and J ends lost 6 bases and 3 bases respectively, with 7 bases between them. Looked up from germline, CDR1 is SGHDT and CDR2 is YYEEEE. The CDR3 loop reads CASTGHYNSPLHF. CDR3 coding DNA: TGTGCCAGCACCGGACACTATAATTCACCCCTCCACTTT.

The chain is built from TRBV7-8 and TRBJ1-2, with D perhaps TRBD1 (6 bases). The germline V and J ends were trimmed by 5 bases and 8 bases, with 21 bases remaining between them. The CDR3 extends over 15 amino acids. Germline CDR1 is SGHVS and CDR2 is FQNEAQ. CDR3 coding DNA: TGTGCCAGCAGCGCAGAGGCCCCGCGGACAGCCGGCTACACCTTC. Residues: CASSAEAPRTAGYTF.

This clone has a single count. The V call is TRBV3-1 (or the pseudogene TRBV3-2), the J call TRBJ2-1; 7 nucleotides line up with TRBD2. V trimming: 4 bases; J trimming: 4 bases; junction bases outside the gene matches: 1. This CDR3 has 13 amino acids. Germline V gene data show CDR1 as LGHDT and CDR2 as YNNKEL (reference sequence). The CDR3 sequence is CASSLSGYNEQFF. DNA for the CDR3: TGTGCCAGCAGCCTTAGCGGGTACAATGAGCAGTTCTTC.